This record looks at one TCR beta chain sequence and its context. This clone's antigen is unknown. No qualities accompany the bases; no much larger clone lies one base away. The data originate from a study of cytomegalovirus exposure and HLA in healthy donors (TCRdb year 2017). Regarding the research as a whole: The 650 to 750 repertoires of the first cohort and the 110 or so validation repertoires were produced on the same platform, according to a later analysis. The study aimed to test whether cataloging public T cell receptors could reveal signatures of past pathogen exposure. Along with the roughly 610-subject first cohort, a separate validation cohort of around 120 different subjects was used. The study combined high-throughput TCR immunosequencing, statistical association of individual TCRs with disease status, and machine learning to predict cytomegalovirus infection status. Results the study describes overall, beyond this receptor: A later analysis lacked HLA typing for the validation cohort, so it scored co-occurrence in that cohort across all 110 or so repertoires. A later analysis found that TCRs clustered in the first cohort also tended to co-occur in the 120 or so validation repertoires, with approximately 93% of cluster scores above 0. In vitro tests confirmed that a few of the cytomegalovirus-associated TCR beta chains recognize cytomegalovirus antigens. In both the original and validation cohorts, the classifier was reported to diagnose cytomegalovirus status with high specificity and sensitivity. According to the authors, the approach could potentially be generalized to other disease states and immunological phenotypes. Most TCR sequences were seen in very few donors, while some public TCRs were found in many individuals. The study listed 150 to 200 TCR beta chains as associated with cytomegalovirus.

The receptor library was made with the immunoSEQ multiplex PCR assay. In the source study's methods: A statistical classification framework was built to diagnose cytomegalovirus status from the catalog of TCR beta chain sequences. As stored in TCRdb, this immuneACCESS dataset retains in-frame rearrangements with V and J assigned. A fraction of the clones does not appear; measured against another copy, unresolved V genes explain less than half of the discrepancy, and the remainder lacks a known reason. V, J and clone size were drawn from that table, and D and trimming were deduced from the DNA. The sample table shows some 120,000 clones, and approximately 94% are seen once. The biggest ten clones account for less than 1.5% of the sample. V sheds 7 bases and J sheds 6 bases, leaving 9 bases between their ends. As encoded in the germline V gene, CDR1 is SQVTM while CDR2 is ANQGSEA. The CDR3 covers 11 residues, taking in both the cysteine and the phenylalanine. Just the 33-base CDR3 DNA is kept, in frame starting at base 1.

Donors formed part of the validation cohort, which comprised 120 subjects and was distinct from the first cohort of under 850 subjects. Sequences were obtained from PBMCs. The TCR sequence derives from a woman between 18 and 29 years old in good health and CMV-seronegative. The chain uses TRBV29-1 and TRBJ2-2; the D gene is perhaps TRBD2, from 5 matching bases. The CDR3: CSALDSGELFF. The bases read TGCAGCGCACTAGATTCCGGGGAGCTGTTTTTT.